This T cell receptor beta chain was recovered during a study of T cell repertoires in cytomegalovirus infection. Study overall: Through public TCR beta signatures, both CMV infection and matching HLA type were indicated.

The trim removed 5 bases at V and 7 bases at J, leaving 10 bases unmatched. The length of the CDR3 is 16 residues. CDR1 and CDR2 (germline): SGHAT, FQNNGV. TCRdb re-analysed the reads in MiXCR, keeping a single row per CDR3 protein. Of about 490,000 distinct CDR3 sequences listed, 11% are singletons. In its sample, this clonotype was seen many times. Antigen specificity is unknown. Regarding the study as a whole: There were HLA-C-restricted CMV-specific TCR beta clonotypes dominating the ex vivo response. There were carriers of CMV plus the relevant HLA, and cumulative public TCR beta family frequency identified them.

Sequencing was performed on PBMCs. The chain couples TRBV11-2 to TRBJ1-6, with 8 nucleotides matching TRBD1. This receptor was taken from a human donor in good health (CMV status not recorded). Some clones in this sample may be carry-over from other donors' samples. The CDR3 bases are TGTGCCAGCAGCACCGGGACAGGTTATAACAATTCACCCCTCCACTTT. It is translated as CASSTGTGYNNSPLHF.